Each of the 15 T cell receptor beta chains below was sequenced from the same sample in a study of T cells after yellow fever vaccination. TCRdb reprocessed the 5' RACE reads via MiXCR and lists one record per CDR3 protein. Altogether roughly 330,000 distinct CDR3 sequences are present, around 3.9% being singletons, with the ten largest covering 20% to 25%. Sequenced here: PBMCs, sampled 5 days after the yellow fever booster vaccination. The origin of the receptors is a man in his late teens or twenties who received the YFV17D yellow fever vaccine.

This clonotype showed up just a few times. The rearrangement links TRBV27 to TRBJ1-5, with no clear D. This CDR3 is built from 17 residues. Germline loops: CDR1 MNHEY, CDR2 SMNVEV (reference sequence). Trimming pared 2 bases from V and 0 bases from J, leaving 14 bases between. The chain's CDR3 is CASSLRARSDSNQPQHF. The CDR3 DNA follows: TGTGCCAGCAGTTTAAGGGCGCGATCGGATAGCAATCAGCCCCAGCATTTT.

The chain joins TRBV4-3 to TRBJ1-6; D uncertain. Germline V lookup: CDR1 LGHNA, CDR2 YSLEER. V was pared by 0 bases and J by 3 bases, with 9 bases between. CDR3 size: 16 residues. The DNA of the CDR3 is TGCGCCAGCAGCCAAGATTCCCAAATCTATAATTCACCCCTCCACTTT. The encoded protein is CASSQDSQIYNSPLHF.

This clonotype was counted many times. The chain employs TRBV7-2 and TRBJ2-4, with D maybe TRBD2 (5 bases). Germline V gives CDR1 SGHTA, CDR2 FQGNSA. The V gene lost 5 bases and the J gene lost 9 bases, with 8 bases spanning the gap. The CDR3 extends over 11 amino acids. The CDR3 sequence: CASSIGGIQYF. The CDR3 region has the DNA TGTGCCAGCAGCATTGGAGGCATTCAGTACTTC.

The sample holds a few counts of this clonotype. The chain uses TRBV7-9 and TRBJ1-4; the D is unclear. The CDR3 has 15 amino acids. Trimming left V 1 base short and J 5 bases short, with 11 bases between. The V gene's germline CDR1 is SEHNR and CDR2 FQNEAQ (reference sequence). CDR3 in amino acids: CASSLVSGPNEKLFF. The CDR3 nucleotides read TGTGCCAGCAGCTTAGTCTCCGGGCCAAATGAAAAACTGTTTTTT.

This clonotype appeared many times. The CDR3 spells CASSHGGWGQPQHF. For the CDR3, the DNA is TGTGCCAGCAGCCACGGGGGGTGGGGTCAGCCCCAGCATTTT. The rearrangement joins TRBV4-2 to TRBJ1-5, with TRBD1 as a possible D gene (5 bases). The V end was cut by 3 bases, the J end by 6 bases, with 12 bases between. Germline V gene data show CDR1 as LGHNA and CDR2 as YNFKEQ. The CDR3 loop spans 14 amino acids.

Ten or more counts support this clonotype. V usage is TRBV20-1 and J usage is TRBJ2-3; TRBD2 is a possible D gene (5 bases). Germline values: CDR1 DFQATT, CDR2 SNEGSKA (reference sequence). The CDR3 sequence is 14 residues long. With 6 bases removed from V and 5 bases from J, the gap between germline ends came to 18 bases. The CDR3: CSAREGPFLDTQYF. DNA of the CDR3: TGCAGTGCCCGGGAAGGTCCCTTCCTAGATACGCAGTATTTT.

The table lists this clonotype with many counts. This chain connects TRBV4-2 to TRBJ2-6, with a possible D match to TRBD1 (6 bases). The CDR3 covers 17 residues. V was clipped by 1 base and J by 2 bases, with 12 bases between them. Germline V CDR1 and CDR2: LGHNA, YNFKEQ. CDR3 amino acids: CASSQVGTGPGANVLTF. CDR3 coding DNA: TGTGCCAGCAGCCAAGTGGGAACAGGGCCTGGGGCCAACGTCCTGACTTTC.

The CDR3 coding sequence is TGTGCCAGTAGTATGGACACGTATAGCAATCAGCCCCAGCATTTT. It codes for CASSMDTYSNQPQHF. This chain uses TRBV19 with TRBJ1-5, with D possibly TRBD1 on 5 matching bases. This CDR3 spans 15 amino acids. Germline V lookup: CDR1 LNHDA, CDR2 SQIVND (reference sequence). Trimming cost V 3 bases and J 0 bases, with 9 bases left between them.

At least ten counts were recorded for this clonotype. The CDR3 sequence is CASSHRDRGHEQFF. DNA of the CDR3: TGTGCCAGCAGCCACCGGGACCGCGGGCATGAGCAGTTCTTC. This chain links TRBV12-3 or TRBV12-4 with TRBJ2-1, with D perhaps TRBD1 or TRBD2 (5 bases each). Trimming shortened V by 6 bases and J by 8 bases, and 17 bases separated the two germline ends. The CDR3 extends over 14 amino acids.

This clonotype came up many times. The DNA of the CDR3 is TGTGCCAGCAGCCCACGGGACAGGCTTTTCTACGAGCAGTACTTC. Amino acid sequence: CASSPRDRLFYEQYF. This chain links TRBV9 with TRBJ2-7, with 8 nucleotides matching TRBD1. CDR1 and CDR2 from the germline V gene are SGDLS and YYNGEE. V was clipped by 4 bases and J by 3 bases; unmatched bases: 9. The CDR3 extends over 15 amino acids. The entire variable domain, with the rest obtained from reference TRBV9 and TRBJ2-7, is as follows: DSGVTQTPKHLITATGQRVTLRCSPRSGDLSVYWYQQSLDQGLQFLIQYYNGEERAKGNILERFSAQQFPDLHSELNLSSLELGDSALYFCASSPRDRLFYEQYFGPGTRLTVT.

This chain links TRBV20-1 with TRBJ2-1, with a tentative D call TRBD2 (7 bases). Germline assignment: CDR1 DFQATT and CDR2 SNEGSKA (reference sequence). The CDR3 covers 15 residues. V dropped 4 bases and J dropped 4 bases, with 17 bases sitting between them. The CDR3 here is CSATVEGGLYNEQFF. CDR3 in DNA: TGCAGTGCTACGGTGGAGGGGGGGCTATACAATGAGCAGTTCTTC.

The sample holds many counts of this clonotype. The CDR3 reads CASSNRETQYF. CDR3 DNA: TGTGCCAGCAGCAACAGGGAGACCCAGTACTTC. The chain uses TRBV6-5 and TRBJ2-5, with D possibly being TRBD1 (5 bases). Germline lookup yields CDR1 MNHEY and CDR2 SVGAGI. V lost 6 bases, J lost 5 bases, and 7 bases lay in between. The CDR3 consists of 11 residues.

The table lists this clonotype with a few counts. The chain couples TRBV24-1 to TRBJ2-1, with a possible D match to TRBD2 (5 bases). CDR3 length: 13 residues. Germline V CDR1 and CDR2: KGHDR, SFDVKD. V was pared by 4 bases and J by 6 bases, with 9 bases between. This CDR3 is CATSEDFSNEQFF. CDR3 in DNA: TGTGCCACCAGTGAGGACTTTTCCAATGAGCAGTTCTTC.

This chain's CDR3 is CASSQPGQGFSNEQFF. DNA of the CDR3: TGCGCCAGCAGCCAACCGGGACAGGGTTTTTCTAATGAGCAGTTCTTC. This chain connects TRBV4-1 to TRBJ2-1; TRBD1 matches 9 bases. The CDR3 is 16 amino acids. CDR1 is MGHRA and CDR2 is YSYEKL in the germline V gene. With 2 bases clipped from V and 7 bases from J, the junction kept 9 bases outside the gene matches.

The CDR3 is CASSLGPGYGYTF. Here the CDR3 DNA reads TGTGCCAGCAGCTTGGGGCCCGGCTATGGCTACACCTTC. V is TRBV7-2 and J is TRBJ1-2, with D possibly being TRBD1 (5 bases). The CDR3 has 13 residues. Deletions cut 3 bases from V and 4 bases from J, with 9 bases between. The germline V gene has CDR1 SGHTA and CDR2 FQGNSA.